These 27 T cell receptor beta chains originate from one sample sequenced in a study of T cell repertoires in cytomegalovirus infection. TCRdb processed the reads anew with MiXCR; each CDR3 protein has one entry. The sample includes roughly 720,000 distinct CDR3 sequences, 35% of them seen just once. The sample was PBMCs. These receptor sequences come from a human donor in good health (CMV status not recorded). Some clones in this sample may be carry-over from other donors' samples.

This chain uses TRBV12-3 or TRBV12-4 with TRBJ2-1, with D hard to call. V lost 6 bases, J lost 0 bases, and 27 bases lay in between. This CDR3 comprises 20 residues. Here the CDR3 DNA reads TGTGCCAGCAGCCCCCACCCGACCAATATAGGCCCTAGCTCCTACAATGAGCAGTTCTTC. This encodes CASSPHPTNIGPSSYNEQFF.

In its sample, this clonotype was seen a few times. The chain recombines TRBV2 with TRBJ2-1; 8 nucleotides align to TRBD2. The CDR3 is 15 residues long. Losses at the gene ends were 4 bases for V and 1 base for J; bases not matched to a gene: 3. Germline V gene lookup returns CDR1 SNHLY and CDR2 FYNNEI. DNA of the CDR3: TGTGCCAGCAGTGGCGGGGGGCGTTCCTACAATGAGCAGTTCTTC. This sequence encodes CASSGGGRSYNEQFF.

This clonotype was observed many times. V and J are TRBV12-3 or TRBV12-4 and TRBJ1-5; D unresolved. Trimming stripped 3 bases from V and 2 bases from J, with 2 bases between. The CDR3 is 12 amino acids. The CDR3 is CASSFGNQPQHF. The DNA of the CDR3 is TGTGCCAGCAGTTTTGGCAATCAGCCCCAGCATTTT.

The chain couples TRBV6-1 to TRBJ1-6; D is undetermined. V was shortened by 5 bases and J by 6 bases, with 17 bases between the two germline ends. The CDR3 extends over 16 amino acids. Looked up from germline, CDR1 is MNHNS and CDR2 is SASEGT. In nucleotides, the CDR3 is TGTGCCAGCAGTATAAGAGGACCCGCCATTAATTCACCCCTCCACTTT. This sequence encodes CASSIRGPAINSPLHF.

The chain recombines TRBV28 with TRBJ2-5, with TRBD1 as a possible D gene (6 bases). The V end was cut by 3 bases, the J end by 5 bases, with 13 bases between. The CDR3 has 14 residues. CDR1 is MDHEN and CDR2 is SYDVKM in the germline V gene. The CDR3 reads CASSFWAGEETQYF. For the CDR3, the DNA is TGTGCCAGCAGTTTCTGGGCAGGGGAGGAGACCCAGTACTTC.

This clonotype has at least ten counts. V usage is TRBV7-2 and J usage is TRBJ1-3; D is unclear. The ends were cut back, 4 bases at V and 0 bases at J, with 10 bases in the middle. Per the germline V gene, CDR1 is SGHTA and CDR2 is FQGNSA. CDR3 size: 15 residues. The CDR3 nucleotides read TGTGCCAGCAGCTCCGAGGGCAGCTCTGGAAACACCATATATTTT. It is translated as CASSSEGSSGNTIYF.

This clonotype was picked up a small number of times. The chain uses TRBV12-3 or TRBV12-4 and TRBJ2-7; D is uncertain. V was shortened by 7 bases and J by 5 bases, with 21 bases between the two germline ends. This CDR3 is 15 amino acids long. The CDR3: CASTQFPDHINEQYF. In nucleotides, the CDR3 is TGTGCCAGCACCCAATTTCCTGATCATATCAACGAGCAGTACTTC.

This clonotype came up a few times. The chain uses TRBV7-8 and TRBJ2-7; D not certain. The length of the CDR3 is 14 residues. Trimming pared 5 bases from V and 3 bases from J, leaving 14 bases between. Germline V gene sequence: CDR1 SGHVS, CDR2 FQNEAQ. CDR3 sequence: CASSLGRSGYEQYF. CDR3 in DNA: TGTGCCAGCAGCCTCGGCCGGTCAGGCTACGAGCAGTACTTC.

As concerns this clonotype: At one end the junction does not follow the germline gene, possibly because of a read error. The chain joins TRBV6-6 to TRBJ1-1; 9 bases align to TRBD1. The CDR3 contains 14 residues. From germline, CDR1 is MNHNY and CDR2 SVGAGI (reference sequence). The CDR3 DNA reads TGTGCCAGCAGCTTACAGGGGGCCATCACTCAAGCTTTCTTT. This codes for CASSLQGAITQAFF.

This clonotype was seen repeatedly, ten times or more. The V gene is TRBV7-2, the J gene TRBJ1-4, with TRBD1 as a possible D gene (5 bases). Trimming pared 1 base from V and 8 bases from J, leaving 14 bases between. From germline, CDR1 is SGHTA and CDR2 FQGNSA. This CDR3 is 15 amino acids long. Here the CDR3 reads CASSLVGPRGEKLFF. DNA for the CDR3: TGTGCCAGCAGCTTAGTGGGACCAAGAGGGGAAAAACTGTTTTTT.

This chain links TRBV7-6 with TRBJ2-2; TRBD1 aligns across 7 bases. Trimming removed 5 bases from V and 4 bases from J; junction bases left unmatched: 7. This CDR3 spans 15 amino acids. Looked up from germline, CDR1 is SGHVS and CDR2 is FNYEAQ. The CDR3 sequence is CASSRRSGGTGELFF. The CDR3 nucleotides are TGTGCCAGCAGCCGAAGATCAGGGGGCACCGGGGAGCTGTTTTTT. The entire variable domain, with the rest obtained from reference TRBV7-6 and TRBJ2-2, is as follows: GAGVSQSPRYKVTKRGQDVALRCDPISGHVSLYWYRQALGQGPEFLTYFNYEAQQDKSGLPNDRFSAERPEGSISTLTIQRTEQRDSAMYRCASSRRSGGTGELFFGEGSRLTVL.

This clonotype was seen only a few times. The genes are TRBV20-1 and TRBJ2-1; 8 bases are a match to TRBD1. V dropped 6 bases and J dropped 3; count of bases not matched to a gene: 10. CDR1 and CDR2 from the germline V gene are DFQATT and SNEGSKA (reference sequence). The CDR3 is 15 residues long. This chain's CDR3 is CSAQGAGSIYNEQFF. The CDR3 DNA is TGCAGTGCGCAGGGGGCGGGCTCGATCTACAATGAGCAGTTCTTC.

V and J are TRBV2 and TRBJ1-1; possible D gene TRBD1, 5 bases. The germline V and J ends were trimmed by 1 base and 1 base, with 7 bases remaining between them. The CDR3 has 14 residues. Germline CDR1 SNHLY, CDR2 FYNNEI. CDR3 DNA: TGTGCCAGCAGTGAAGGGAGGGGGAACACTGAAGCTTTCTTT. This encodes CASSEGRGNTEAFF.

The J gene is TRBJ2-3, the V gene TRBV5-5; 7 bases line up with TRBD2. CDR1 and CDR2 from the germline V gene are SGHKS and YYEKEE (reference sequence). The CDR3 consists of 17 residues. V lost 0 bases to trimming and J lost 2 bases; unmatched junction nucleotides: 9. The CDR3 DNA sequence: TGTGCCAGCAGCTTGGCCGTCCAGGGACTATTCACAGATACGCAGTATTTT. Translating gives CASSLAVQGLFTDTQYF.

This clonotype was recorded once. The chain combines TRBV5-1 with TRBJ1-6, with D tentatively TRBD1 (5 bases). V dropped 1 base and J dropped 10 bases, with 15 bases sitting between them. Germline V gene sequence: CDR1 SGHRS, CDR2 YFSETQ. This CDR3 has 15 residues. The CDR3 spells CASSLTQGGESPLHF. CDR3 nucleotides: TGCGCCAGCAGCTTGACCCAGGGAGGAGAATCACCCCTCCACTTT.

V is TRBV6-1 and J is TRBJ2-3; 9 bases agree with TRBD2. The CDR3 extends over 14 amino acids. V lost 7 bases, J lost 8 bases, and 10 bases stayed unmatched. Looked up from germline, CDR1 is MNHNS and CDR2 is SASEGT. The CDR3 protein is CASKSGTSYGTQYF. CDR3 sequence (DNA): TGTGCCAGCAAAAGCGGGACTAGCTATGGTACGCAGTATTTT.

Regarding this clonotype: A much bigger clone sits one base away, suggesting this may be a read error. The J gene is TRBJ1-2, the V gene TRBV7-2; 7 bases fit TRBD1. The length of the CDR3 is 15 residues. Germline CDR1 and CDR2: SGHTA and FQGNSA. The CDR3 DNA sequence: TGTGCCAGCAGCTTACGGACAGGAAATAACTATGGCTACAACTTC. Its protein is CASSLRTGNNYGYNF.

This clonotype was counted at least ten times. This sequence joins TRBV7-8 and TRBJ2-3; 10 bases fit TRBD1. Germline loops: CDR1 SGHVS, CDR2 FQNEAQ. The CDR3 has 17 amino acids. Trimming removed 6 bases from V and 4 bases from J; junction bases left unmatched: 13. Here the CDR3 DNA reads TGTGCCAGCAGTTCAGGGCCGGGACAGGGGATGCCAGATACGCAGTATTTT. Translating it yields CASSSGPGQGMPDTQYF. The entire variable domain, with the rest obtained from reference TRBV7-8 and TRBJ2-3, is as follows: GAGVSQSPRYKVAKRGQDVALRCDPISGHVSLFWYQQALGQGPEFLTYFQNEAQLDKSGLPSDRFFAERPEGSVSTLKIQRTQQEDSAVYLCASSSGPGQGMPDTQYFGPGTRLTVL.

The gene calls are TRBV7-2 and TRBJ2-1; TRBD2 matches 15 bases. V shed 5 bases and J 9 bases; nucleotides not matched to a gene: 8. The CDR3 runs 16 residues. Germline V gene lookup returns CDR1 SGHTA and CDR2 FQGNSA. The CDR3 nucleotides are TGTGCCAGCAGCCCGCCGGGACTAGCGGGGGGAGTTGAGCAGTTCTTC. It specifies CASSPPGLAGGVEQFF.

This clonotype was counted a few times. This chain joins TRBV24-1 and TRBJ2-1; D not resolved. This CDR3 contains 12 residues. V was clipped by 4 bases and J by 9 bases, with 9 bases between them. In germline, CDR1 is KGHDR, CDR2 SFDVKD. For the CDR3, the DNA is TGTGCCACCAGTGACTCGCGCTCTGAGCAGTTCTTC. Residues: CATSDSRSEQFF.

This chain connects TRBV28 to TRBJ1-4; TRBD1 matches 8 bases. The CDR3 length is 16 residues. V dropped 9 bases and J dropped 5; count of bases not matched to a gene: 14. Per germline, CDR1 MDHEN and CDR2 SYDVKM. The chain's CDR3 is CASKGYLDRVNEKLFF. The CDR3 nucleotides are TGTGCCAGTAAGGGATATTTGGACAGGGTAAATGAAAAACTGTTTTTT.

This chain uses TRBV7-2 with TRBJ2-7, with D possibly being TRBD2 (6 bases). The CDR3 sequence is 14 residues long. Germline assignment: CDR1 SGHTA and CDR2 FQGNSA. Trimming left V 1 base short and J 4 bases short, with 11 bases between. For the CDR3, the DNA is TGTGCCAGCAGCTTAGAAGCGGGCACATACGAGCAGTACTTC. Translated: CASSLEAGTYEQYF.

The rearrangement links TRBV2 to TRBJ2-7, with TRBD2 matching 7 bases. Germline assignment: CDR1 SNHLY and CDR2 FYNNEI. This CDR3 spans 16 amino acids. The V and J ends lost 3 bases and 0 bases, in that order; junction bases with no gene match: 8. The CDR3 DNA reads TGTGCCAGCAGTGATCGAGGAGCGGGATACTCCTACGAGCAGTACTTC. Translating gives CASSDRGAGYSYEQYF.

This clonotype was seen a few times. J is TRBJ2-1 and V is TRBV7-9; 9 bases are a match to TRBD2. The CDR3 length is 16 residues. CDR1 and CDR2 (germline): SEHNR, FQNEAQ (reference sequence). V was pared by 6 bases and J by 8 bases, with 14 bases of the junction left unmatched. As DNA, the CDR3 is TGTGCCAGCAGACGCGCTAGCGGGACCCCCGGGGATGAGCAGTTCTTC. It yields the protein CASRRASGTPGDEQFF.

The V gene is TRBV12-3 or TRBV12-4, the J gene TRBJ2-5, with D possibly matching TRBD1 (6 bases). V was trimmed by 0 bases and J by 3 bases, leaving 8 bases between them. The CDR3 has 14 residues. CDR3 sequence: CASSLAGAKETQYF. The CDR3 DNA sequence: TGTGCCAGCAGTTTAGCGGGGGCGAAAGAGACCCAGTACTTC.

This clonotype was seen ten or more times. V usage is TRBV2 and J usage is TRBJ2-1, with 9 bases fitting TRBD1. Germline CDR1 and CDR2: SNHLY and FYNNEI. V lost 5 bases to trimming and J lost 4 bases; unmatched junction nucleotides: 15. The length of the CDR3 is 18 residues. The CDR3 bases are TGTGCCAGCAGTTACCTATTCTCGACAGGGGGAAAATACAATGAGCAGTTCTTC. It yields the protein CASSYLFSTGGKYNEQFF.

The chain has TRBV28 and TRBJ1-2, with D possibly matching TRBD1 (6 bases). The CDR3 runs to 14 residues. Per the germline V gene, CDR1 is MDHEN and CDR2 is SYDVKM. Trimming shortened V by 0 bases and J by 8 bases, and 13 bases separated the two germline ends. The CDR3 reads CASSLWKQGRGYTF. The CDR3 bases are TGTGCCAGCAGTTTATGGAAACAGGGCCGGGGCTACACCTTC.